Below, 15 T cell receptor beta chains from the same sample are listed, as sequenced in a study of beta chain features in type 1 diabetes. Whole-study results and caveats: Moderately but significantly shorter TCRB CDR3s were found in Type 1 diabetes patients in all four CD4+ subsets.

For these receptors, no antigen is known. TCRB transcripts that were expressed got sequenced, as all of the isolated RNA had been reverse transcribed. This table comes from immunoSEQ multiplex PCR, and its TCRdb copy is limited to in-frame clones, with some not included. The profile covers about 640,000 clones, with 9.5% to 15% appearing a single time and about 0.11% taken by the ten largest. The sequencing input was naive CD4+ T cells from blood. The receptors here all came from a man aged 30-40 years with type 1 diabetes.

This clone was seen more than once but under ten times. Here the CDR3 reads CSVGYGQGAFIPYEQYF. CDR3 DNA sequence: TGCAGCGTTGGGTATGGACAGGGGGCCTTTATCCCCTACGAGCAGTACTTC. The V and J genes are TRBV29-1 and TRBJ2-7; 11 bases align to TRBD1. V was clipped by 4 bases and J by 2 bases; unmatched bases: 13. The CDR3 runs 17 residues. The germline V gene has CDR1 SQVTM and CDR2 ANQGSEA.

The gene calls are TRBV30 and TRBJ2-3; 8 positions agree with TRBD1. The CDR3 has 14 residues. CDR1 is GTSNPN, CDR2 SVGIG, per germline (reference sequence). V dropped 2 bases and J dropped 6; count of bases not matched to a gene: 7. This chain's CDR3 is CAWSLPGQEDTQYF. In DNA, the CDR3 is TGTGCCTGGAGTCTACCGGGACAGGAGGATACGCAGTATTTT.

V and J are TRBV30 and TRBJ2-1, with 7 bases aligning to TRBD2. CDR1 is GTSNPN, CDR2 SVGIG, per germline (reference sequence). The CDR3 contains 14 residues. With 4 bases clipped from V and 4 bases from J, the junction kept 7 bases outside the gene matches. CDR3 region: CAWIRAGIYNEQFF. DNA for the CDR3: TGTGCCTGGATCCGAGCGGGGATTTACAATGAGCAGTTCTTC. Variable domain in full (rest from reference TRBV30 and TRBJ2-1): SQTIHQWPATLVQPVGSPLSLECTVEGTSNPNLYWYRQAAGRGLQLLFYSVGIGQISSEVPQNLSASRPQDRQFILSSKKLLLSDSGFYLCAWIRAGIYNEQFFGPGTRLTVL.

The J gene is TRBJ2-5, the V gene TRBV9; D perhaps matches TRBD1 (6 bases). In germline, CDR1 is SGDLS, CDR2 YYNGEE. The ends were cut back, 4 bases at V and 0 bases at J, with 19 bases in the middle. The CDR3 has 17 amino acids. CDR3 DNA sequence: TGTGCCAGCAGCTCCCGGTCGGGCAGGGGCTACCAAGAGACCCAGTACTTC. Translation gives CASSSRSGRGYQETQYF.

This clone was observed a few times. V and J are TRBV19 and TRBJ1-6, with 11 bases fitting TRBD1. Germline lookup yields CDR1 LNHDA and CDR2 SQIVND (reference sequence). The CDR3 has 15 residues. J gave up 10 bases and V 3 bases, and 5 bases lay outside the gene matches. The CDR3, as DNA: TGTGCCAGTAGTATTGGGGGACAGGGGGTATCACCCCTCCACTTT. Translated, it gives CASSIGGQGVSPLHF.

The rearrangement uses TRBV5-6 and TRBJ2-3; no reliable D call. The CDR3 is 13 amino acids. The germline CDR1 and CDR2 sequences are SGHDT and YYEEEE. Between the trimmed V and J ends, which lost 0 bases and 4 bases, there was a span of 6 bases. The CDR3 protein is CASSLVPSDTQYF. DNA of the CDR3: TGTGCCAGCAGCTTGGTCCCCTCAGATACGCAGTATTTT.

This clone occurred a few times. For the CDR3, the DNA is TGTGCCAGCAGCGTAGATGGCGGCCTAAAAGAGACCCAGTACTTC. Amino acids: CASSVDGGLKETQYF. The V and J genes are TRBV9 and TRBJ2-5; D is undetermined. Germline V gives CDR1 SGDLS, CDR2 YYNGEE. V gave up 0 bases and J gave up 3 bases, with 12 bases separating them. This CDR3 is 15 amino acids long.

The chain is built from TRBV7-2 and TRBJ2-1; D remains ambiguous. Per germline, CDR1 SGHTA and CDR2 FQGNSA. Trimming cost V 1 base and J 4 bases, with 20 bases left between them. The CDR3 has 18 amino acids. The CDR3 loop reads CASSLVGSSRALYNEQFF. CDR3 coding DNA: TGTGCCAGCAGCTTAGTAGGATCTAGTAGGGCCCTATACAATGAGCAGTTCTTC.

The rearrangement joins TRBV9 to TRBJ2-5; D could derive from TRBD1 or TRBD2 (5 bases each). Per the germline V gene, CDR1 is SGDLS and CDR2 is YYNGEE. V shed 4 bases and J shed 7 bases, with 20 bases lying between them. CDR3 length: 15 residues. The CDR3: CASSLEGMNEGTQYF. The CDR3 coding sequence is TGTGCCAGCAGCCTCGAGGGGATGAATGAAGGGACCCAGTACTTC.

The chain combines TRBV29-1 with TRBJ2-7; D might be TRBD1 (6 bases). Trimming shortened V by 6 bases and J by 0 bases, and 12 bases separated the two germline ends. This CDR3 is 13 amino acids long. Per germline, CDR1 SQVTM and CDR2 ANQGSEA. CDR3 DNA: TGCAGCGTCAACAGGGTGGGCTCCTACGAGCAGTACTTC. This encodes CSVNRVGSYEQYF.

This clone has just a few counts. The chain employs TRBV4-2 and TRBJ1-4; the D is unclear. CDR3 length: 14 residues. CDR1 is LGHNA, CDR2 YNFKEQ, per germline. V was shortened by 1 base and J by 7 bases, with 10 bases between the two germline ends. The CDR3 loop reads CASSQVSGSEKLFF. The CDR3 nucleotides are TGTGCCAGCAGCCAAGTATCAGGTTCTGAAAAACTGTTTTTT.

The chain joins TRBV18 to TRBJ2-2; D ambiguous. V gave up 2 bases and J gave up 3 bases, with 4 bases separating them. In germline, CDR1 is KGHSH, CDR2 LQKENI. The CDR3 is made up of 13 amino acids. The CDR3 bases are TGTGCCAGCTCACCAATTGACACCGGGGAGCTGTTTTTT. This gives the protein CASSPIDTGELFF.

This clone was counted a few times. This rearrangement joins TRBV7-9 to TRBJ2-3; D not resolved. This CDR3 is built from 16 residues. Germline V lookup: CDR1 SEHNR, CDR2 FQNEAQ (reference sequence). V gave up 2 bases and J gave up 1 base, with 13 bases separating them. Here the CDR3 reads CASSLNGVTGTDTQYF. CDR3 bases: TGTGCCAGCAGCTTAAATGGAGTGACGGGCACAGATACGCAGTATTTT.

This clone was observed a handful of times. V and J are TRBV5-4 and TRBJ2-2; D might be TRBD1 (5 bases). The ends were cut back, 4 bases at V and 4 bases at J, with 11 bases in the middle. The CDR3 loop spans 14 amino acids. CDR1 and CDR2 (germline): SGHNT, YYREEE (reference sequence). The chain's CDR3 is CASSLGQVTGELFF. As DNA, the CDR3 is TGTGCCAGCAGCCTCGGACAAGTCACCGGGGAGCTGTTTTTT.

This clone was observed a few times. The V gene is TRBV7-8, the J gene TRBJ2-1; TRBD1 matches 7 bases. Losses at the gene ends were 5 bases for V and 2 bases for J; bases not matched to a gene: 6. The CDR3 is 15 residues long. Germline CDR1 SGHVS, CDR2 FQNEAQ. The CDR3 sequence: CASSGIGTAYNEQFF. The CDR3 nucleotides read TGTGCCAGCAGCGGAATCGGGACAGCCTACAATGAGCAGTTCTTC.